Detailed here is one T cell receptor (beta chain). V lost 5 bases and J lost 8; bases outside the gene matches: 9. The CDR3 is 15 amino acids. CDR1 is MDHEN, CDR2 SYDVKM, per germline. These data are taken from a study of blood T cell repertoires in COVID-19. TCRdb's table, derived via immunoSEQ multiplex PCR, lists solely in-frame clones and lacks some. The sample includes about 180,000 clones, around 82% of them seen just once. V usage is TRBV28 and J usage is TRBJ1-4; 9 nucleotides agree with TRBD1. This sequence was found in a man aged 80 or over with COVID-19, enrolled during active disease. Sequencing was carried out using peripheral blood. CDR3 sequence: CASSTSGTGHEKLFF. DNA of the CDR3: TGTGCCAGCAGTACCTCCGGGACAGGGCACGAAAAACTGTTTTTT.